A selection of T cell receptor beta chains follows, all from one sample in a study of PD-L1 blockade in urothelial cancer. Clones were read by immunoSEQ multiplex PCR, and TCRdb kept only the in-frame ones, dropping some. Of 15,000 to 20,000 clones listed, approximately 90% are singletons. Material: PBMCs, obtained around atezolizumab (anti-PD-L1) treatment. The receptors were gathered from a man between 70 and 80 years old with urothelial cancer. Both conserved end residues are part of each CDR3.

>TRBJ2-5|TRBV2
CASSELVTSETQYF
>TRBJ1-6|TRBV10-2
CASHGATYNSPLHF
>TRBJ2-1|TRBV5-1
CASSLYSGGPSYNEQFF
>TRBJ2-3|TRBV19
CASRPGTGENAPQYF
>TRBJ1-3|TRBV6-1
CASSPGVIGNTIYF
>TRBJ1-1|TRBV7-2
CASSWTGQSEAFF
>TRBJ1-6|TRBV11-2
CATQTGGNSPLHF
>TRBJ2-7|TRBV5-6
CASRQMTGGNEQYF
>TRBJ2-7|TRBV7-2
CASSLRGYEQYF
>TRBJ1-5|TRBV5-6
CASSFRRERGYNQPQHF
>TRBJ2-7|TRBV6-5
CASSLQGSPSYEQYF
>TRBJ1-1|TRBV6-1
CASSEGAHTEAFF
>TRBJ2-7|TRBV7-9
CASSFRQGPYEQYF
>TRBJ1-1|TRBV6-5
CASSTGLGNTEAFF
>TRBJ1-4|TRBV7-9
CASSLGILEGAKKLFF
>TRBJ1-5|TRBV6-1
CASRRLFPSNQPQHF
>TRBJ1-1|TRBV19
CASSGGMVVNTEAFF
>TRBJ2-5|TRBV9
CASTLRGQGAFETQYF
>TRBJ1-1|TRBV28
CASTEAANTEAFF
>TRBJ1-5|TRBV10-2
CASSEAGWGNQPQHF
>TRBJ2-1|TRBV5-1
CASSTISDRVLGNEQFF
>TRBJ1-1|TRBV18
CASSVNHKTEAFF
>TRBJ2-1|TRBV18
CASSTIGTRGEQFF
>TRBJ1-1|TRBV9
CASSRVPNTEAFF
>TRBJ1-5|TRBV19
CASTSGQGLSSQPQHF
>TRBJ2-3|TRBV7-2
CASSPAGIFTDTQYF
>TRBJ2-1|TRBV5-8
CASSSASGGSSYNEQFF
>TRBJ1-2|TRBV5-6
CASSLGQTYGYTF
>TRBJ1-2|TRBV19
CASSPPGQGHYGYTF
>TRBJ2-7|TRBV2
CASSEATGTYEQYF
>TRBJ2-5|TRBV29-1
CSVDAGRNQETQYF
>TRBJ2-7|TRBV6-1
CASLAGVSYEQYF
>TRBJ2-1|TRBV12-5
CASGLYERRFSEQFF
>TRBJ1-3|TRBV6-1
CASSESQGSVGNTIYF
>TRBJ2-3|TRBV11-2
CASSFSRGGTDTQYF
>TRBJ2-3|TRBV6-5
CASSYSLGTDTQYF
>TRBJ1-4|TRBV18
CASSPGQGEEKLFF
>TRBJ2-3|TRBV7-2
CASSLTASTDTQYF
>TRBJ2-3|TRBV6-4
CASSLLTGGTDTQYF
>TRBJ1-4|TRBV19
CASASNGLTNEKLFF
>TRBJ2-7|TRBV11-2
CASSHYLGQDYEQYF
>TRBJ1-4|TRBV5-1
CASSSSLTTGGKANEKLFF
>TRBJ2-3|TRBV10-1
CASILQGAFNTDTQYF
>TRBJ2-4|TRBV6-1
CASGSTSGVANIQYF
>TRBJ1-2|TRBV7-9
CASSLELLYGYTF
>TRBJ1-1|TRBV28
CASSPRGGRRGGTEAFF
>TRBJ2-7|TRBV6-1
CASTLDSRTYEQYF
>TRBJ2-7|TRBV4-1
CASSQDGPQGTYEQYF
>TRBJ1-6|TRBV5-1
CASTPGSQSLASPLHF
>TRBJ2-7|TRBV29-1
CSVEEGPNEQYF
>TRBJ2-1|TRBV11-3
CASSLGLAGTYNEQFF
>TRBJ2-3|TRBV9
CASSRGGRGGTNSTTNTQYF
>TRBJ1-5|TRBV6-5
CATRTGGGQPQHF